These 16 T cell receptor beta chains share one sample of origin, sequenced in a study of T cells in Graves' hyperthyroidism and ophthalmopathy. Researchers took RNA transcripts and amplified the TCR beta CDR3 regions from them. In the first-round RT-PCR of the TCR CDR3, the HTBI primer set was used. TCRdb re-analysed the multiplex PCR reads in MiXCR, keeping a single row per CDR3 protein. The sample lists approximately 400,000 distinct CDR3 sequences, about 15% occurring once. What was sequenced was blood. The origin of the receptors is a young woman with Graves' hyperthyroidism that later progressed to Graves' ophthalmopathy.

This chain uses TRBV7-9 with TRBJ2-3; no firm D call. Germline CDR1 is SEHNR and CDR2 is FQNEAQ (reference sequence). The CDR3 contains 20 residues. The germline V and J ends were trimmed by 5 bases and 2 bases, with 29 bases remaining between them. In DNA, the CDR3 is TGTGCCAGCAGCCGCACCAGACCTTGGTCTGCCCTAACCCCCACAGATACGCAGTATTTT. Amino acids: CASSRTRPWSALTPTDTQYF.

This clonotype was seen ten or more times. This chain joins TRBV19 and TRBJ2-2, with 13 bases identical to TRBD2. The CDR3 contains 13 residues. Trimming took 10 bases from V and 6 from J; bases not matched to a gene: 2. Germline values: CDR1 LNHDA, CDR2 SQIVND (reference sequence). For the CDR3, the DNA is TGTGCCACCGGACTAGCGGGAGCCGGGGAGCTGTTTTTT. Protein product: CATGLAGAGELFF.

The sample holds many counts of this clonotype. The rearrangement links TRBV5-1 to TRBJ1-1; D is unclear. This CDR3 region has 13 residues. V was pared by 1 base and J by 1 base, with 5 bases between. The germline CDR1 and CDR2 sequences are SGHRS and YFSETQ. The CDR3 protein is CASSLLRNTEAFF. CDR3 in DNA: TGCGCCAGCAGCTTGCTCCGGAACACTGAAGCTTTCTTT.

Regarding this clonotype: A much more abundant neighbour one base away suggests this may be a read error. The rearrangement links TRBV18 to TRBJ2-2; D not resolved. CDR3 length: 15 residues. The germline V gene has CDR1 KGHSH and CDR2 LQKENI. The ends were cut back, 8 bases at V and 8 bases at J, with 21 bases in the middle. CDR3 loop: CASPSGGSYLGELFF. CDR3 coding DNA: TGTGCCAGCCCATCTGGCGGCTCATACCTAGGGGAGCTGTTTTTT. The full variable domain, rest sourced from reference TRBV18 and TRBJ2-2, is NAGVMQNPRHLVRRRGQEARLRCSPMKGHSHVYWYRQLPEEGLKFMVYLQKENIIDESGMPKERFSAEFPKEGPSILRIQQVVRGDSAAYFCASPSGGSYLGELFFGEGSRLTVL.

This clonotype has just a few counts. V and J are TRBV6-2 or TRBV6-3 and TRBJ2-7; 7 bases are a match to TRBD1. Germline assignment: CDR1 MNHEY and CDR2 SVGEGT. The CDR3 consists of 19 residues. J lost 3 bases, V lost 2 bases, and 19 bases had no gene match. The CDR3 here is CASSYRRGGTGPGHYEQYF. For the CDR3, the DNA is TGTGCCAGCAGTTACCGGCGAGGGGGCACTGGCCCGGGACACTACGAGCAGTACTTC.

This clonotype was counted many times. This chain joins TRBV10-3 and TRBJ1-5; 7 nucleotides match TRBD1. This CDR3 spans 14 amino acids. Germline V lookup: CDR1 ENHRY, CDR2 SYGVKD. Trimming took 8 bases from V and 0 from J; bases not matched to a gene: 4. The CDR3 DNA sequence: TGTGCCATCGGCCGGGACAGTAGCAATCAGCCCCAGCATTTT. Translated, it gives CAIGRDSSNQPQHF.

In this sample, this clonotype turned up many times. This CDR3 is CASRERTENYGYTF. CDR3 coding DNA: TGTGCCAGCAGAGAGAGGACGGAAAACTATGGCTACACCTTC. The J gene is TRBJ1-2, the V gene TRBV27; no clear D gene. In germline, CDR1 is MNHEY, CDR2 SMNVEV (reference sequence). The CDR3 covers 14 residues. V dropped 6 bases and J dropped 2 bases, with 13 bases sitting between them.

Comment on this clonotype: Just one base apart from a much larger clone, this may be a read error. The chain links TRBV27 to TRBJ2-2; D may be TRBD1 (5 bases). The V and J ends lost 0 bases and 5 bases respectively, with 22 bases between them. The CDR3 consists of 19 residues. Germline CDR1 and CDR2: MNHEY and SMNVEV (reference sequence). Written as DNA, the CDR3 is TGTGCCAGCAGTTTATCCCAGTCCCCCGTAAGACAGATGACCGGGGAGCTGTTTTTT. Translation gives CASSLSQSPVRQMTGELFF.

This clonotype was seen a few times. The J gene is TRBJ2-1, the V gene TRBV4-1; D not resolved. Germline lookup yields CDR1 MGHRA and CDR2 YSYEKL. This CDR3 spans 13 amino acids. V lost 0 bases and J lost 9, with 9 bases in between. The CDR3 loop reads CASSQEEALEQFF. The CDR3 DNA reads TGCGCCAGCAGCCAAGAAGAGGCTCTTGAGCAGTTCTTC.

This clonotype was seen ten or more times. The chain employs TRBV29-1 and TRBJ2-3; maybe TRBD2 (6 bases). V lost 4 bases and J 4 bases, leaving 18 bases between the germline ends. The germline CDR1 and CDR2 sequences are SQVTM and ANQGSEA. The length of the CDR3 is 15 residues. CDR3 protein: CSVALWGDQADTQYF. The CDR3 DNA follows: TGCAGCGTTGCCCTATGGGGGGATCAGGCAGATACGCAGTATTTT.

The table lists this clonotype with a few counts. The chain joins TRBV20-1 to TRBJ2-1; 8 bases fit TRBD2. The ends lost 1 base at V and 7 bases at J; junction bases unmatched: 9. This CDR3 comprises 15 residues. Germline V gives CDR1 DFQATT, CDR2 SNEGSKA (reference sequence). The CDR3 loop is CSARVPSGRVNEQFF. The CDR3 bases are TGCAGTGCTAGAGTTCCCAGCGGGAGAGTGAATGAGCAGTTCTTC.

The CDR3 here is CASRKIASYNEQFF. The CDR3 region has the DNA TGTGCCAGTAGGAAGATAGCCTCATACAATGAGCAGTTCTTC. The chain has TRBV19 and TRBJ2-1; the D is unclear. The CDR3 is 14 amino acids. Germline V CDR1 and CDR2: LNHDA, SQIVND (reference sequence). V was clipped by 6 bases and J by 4 bases, with 13 bases between them.

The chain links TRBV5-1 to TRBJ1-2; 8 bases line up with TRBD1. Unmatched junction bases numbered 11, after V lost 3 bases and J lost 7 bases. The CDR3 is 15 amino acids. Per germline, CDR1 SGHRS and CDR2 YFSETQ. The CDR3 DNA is TGCGCCAGCAGCTCAACTACCGGGACAGGAGCTGGCTACACCTTC. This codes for CASSSTTGTGAGYTF.

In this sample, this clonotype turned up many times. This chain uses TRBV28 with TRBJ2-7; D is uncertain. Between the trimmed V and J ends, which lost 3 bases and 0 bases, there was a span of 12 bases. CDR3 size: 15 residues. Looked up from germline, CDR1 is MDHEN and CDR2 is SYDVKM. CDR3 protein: CASSLVALSSYEQYF. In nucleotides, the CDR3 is TGTGCCAGCAGTTTGGTGGCGCTAAGCTCCTACGAGCAGTACTTC. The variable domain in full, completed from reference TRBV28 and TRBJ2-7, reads DVKVTQSSRYLVKRTGEKVFLECVQDMDHENMFWYRQDPGLGLRLIYFSYDVKMKEKGDIPEGYSVSREKKERFSLILESASTNQTSMYLCASSLVALSSYEQYFGPGTRLTVT.

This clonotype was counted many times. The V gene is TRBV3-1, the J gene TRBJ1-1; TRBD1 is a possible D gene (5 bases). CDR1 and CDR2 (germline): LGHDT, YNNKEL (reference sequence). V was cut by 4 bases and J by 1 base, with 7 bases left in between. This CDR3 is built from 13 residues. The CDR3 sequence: CASSRTGNTEAFF. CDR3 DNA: TGTGCCAGCAGCCGCACAGGGAACACTGAAGCTTTCTTT.

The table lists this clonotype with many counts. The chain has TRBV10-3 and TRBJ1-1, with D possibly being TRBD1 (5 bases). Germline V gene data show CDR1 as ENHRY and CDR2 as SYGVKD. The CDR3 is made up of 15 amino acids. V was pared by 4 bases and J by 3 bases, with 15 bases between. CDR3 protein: CAISGREGHHTEAFF. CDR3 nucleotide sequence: TGTGCCATCAGTGGACGGGAAGGACACCACACTGAAGCTTTCTTT.